This T cell receptor beta chain was sequenced for a study of PD-L1 blockade in urothelial cancer. In the study overall: Anywhere from 0 to 3 prior chemotherapy regimens had been received by patients.

V was pared by 5 bases and J by 8 bases, with 6 bases of the junction left unmatched. CDR1 and CDR2 (germline): SEHNR, FQNEAQ (reference sequence). This CDR3 is built from 15 residues. Clones were sequenced by immunoSEQ multiplex PCR, and TCRdb holds only the in-frame ones, with some missing. Of around 110,000 clones detected, around 89% appear once; the ten largest clones hold roughly 1.7%. This clone has a single count. Regarding time point: peripheral blood 6 weeks after treatment start. The clonotype comes from a man aged 55 to 70 with urothelial cancer. The chain couples TRBV7-9 to TRBJ2-1; TRBD2 matches at 13 bases. This sample comprised PBMCs, obtained around atezolizumab (anti-PD-L1) treatment. The chain's CDR3 is CASSLGLAGVDEQFF. CDR3 in DNA: TGTGCCAGCAGCCTTGGACTAGCGGGAGTGGATGAGCAGTTCTTC.